The 31 T cell receptor beta chains reported below all come from one sample, sequenced in a study of radiotherapy plus CTLA-4 blockade in lung cancer. Data came from immunoSEQ multiplex PCR; TCRdb stores just in-frame clones and leaves some out. The data hold about 93,000 clones, with around 88% observed a single time. Sample: peripheral blood, taken from a patient treated with radiotherapy plus ipilimumab. The source of these receptors is a human donor with non-small cell lung cancer that progressed on radiotherapy plus ipilimumab.

The chain links TRBV29-1 to TRBJ1-1, with a possible D match to TRBD1 (5 bases). The CDR3 is 12 amino acids. Germline assignment: CDR1 SQVTM and CDR2 ANQGSEA. V lost 6 bases to trimming and J lost 7 bases, with 15 bases between them. In nucleotides, the CDR3 is TGCAGCGTCCGAAATGACAGTCTTGAAGCTTTCTTT. It is translated as CSVRNDSLEAFF.

J is TRBJ1-2 and V is TRBV19, with D uncertain. Germline assignment: CDR1 LNHDA and CDR2 SQIVND (reference sequence). V was cut by 4 bases and J by 7 bases, with 19 bases left in between. The CDR3 has 15 residues. The chain's CDR3 is CASSTQMRVRSGYTF. The CDR3 coding sequence is TGTGCCAGTAGTACCCAAATGAGGGTTCGAAGTGGCTACACCTTC.

The V gene is TRBV11-3, the J gene TRBJ2-7; either TRBD1 or TRBD2 may fit D (5 bases each). The V gene's germline CDR1 is SGHNT and CDR2 YENEEA. The CDR3 is 14 residues long. Between the trimmed V and J ends, which lost 5 bases and 0 bases, there was a span of 11 bases. For the CDR3, the DNA is TGTGCCAGCAGCCGGGACCCAGGCTCCTACGAGCAGTACTTC. This gives the protein CASSRDPGSYEQYF.

The V gene is TRBV5-6, the J gene TRBJ2-2; D possibly corresponds to TRBD1 (6 bases). The V end was cut by 3 bases, the J end by 0 bases, with 12 bases between. Germline-derived CDR1 and CDR2 are SGHDT and YYEEEE. The length of the CDR3 is 16 residues. This chain's CDR3 is CASSYTGTSNTGELFF. CDR3 coding DNA: TGTGCCAGCAGCTACACCGGGACATCGAACACCGGGGAGCTGTTTTTT.

This chain joins TRBV6-5 and TRBJ1-1; D is ambiguous. In germline, CDR1 is MNHEY, CDR2 SVGAGI. Trimming took off 8 bases at V and 3 bases at J, with 13 bases between the two ends. The CDR3 loop spans 13 amino acids. The CDR3 is CASGNRVDTEAFF. The DNA of the CDR3 is TGTGCCAGCGGCAACCGGGTAGACACTGAAGCTTTCTTT.

The chain's CDR3 is CASSQGMDGVQYF. The CDR3 DNA follows: TGTGCCAGCAGCCAAGGGATGGACGGGGTGCAGTACTTC. The chain couples TRBV4-2 to TRBJ2-7; TRBD2 is a possible D gene (5 bases). CDR3 length: 13 amino acids. V lost 1 base, J lost 9 bases, and 13 bases lay in between. Germline loops: CDR1 LGHNA, CDR2 YNFKEQ.

V and J are TRBV2 and TRBJ2-7; D call uncertain. Germline V gene data show CDR1 as SNHLY and CDR2 as FYNNEI. V was shortened by 4 bases and J by 6 bases, with 7 bases between the two germline ends. This CDR3 is built from 11 residues. The CDR3 region has the DNA TGTGCCAGCAGTGGGTACACCGAGCAGTACTTC. It encodes CASSGYTEQYF.

The chain combines TRBV6-5 with TRBJ2-7, with D possibly called TRBD1 or TRBD2 (5 bases each). This CDR3 has 13 amino acids. Looked up from germline, CDR1 is MNHEY and CDR2 is SVGAGI. CDR3 in amino acids: CQPGTPDLGEQYF. The CDR3 nucleotides are TGTCAACCAGGGACCCCGGATTTAGGCGAGCAGTACTTC.

V gene TRBV19 combines with J gene TRBJ2-3, with 7 nucleotides matching TRBD2. The germline CDR1 and CDR2 sequences are LNHDA and SQIVND (reference sequence). The length of the CDR3 is 14 residues. V lost 7 bases, J lost 2 bases, and 6 bases stayed unmatched. The CDR3 DNA sequence: TGTGCCAGTAAGGAGGGAGGGCCCACAGATACGCAGTATTTT. Translation gives CASKEGGPTDTQYF.

The rearrangement uses TRBV18 and TRBJ1-1; D not certain. Deletions cut 6 bases from V and 7 bases from J, with 15 bases between. Germline V gene data show CDR1 as KGHSH and CDR2 as LQKENI. CDR3 length equals 13 residues. The CDR3 here is CASSSVGLGEAFF. The CDR3 bases are TGTGCCAGCTCCAGCGTGGGCCTAGGTGAAGCTTTCTTT.

J is TRBJ1-1 and V is TRBV5-1, with D unresolved. Germline CDR1 and CDR2: SGHRS and YFSETQ. V was cut by 2 bases and J by 4 bases, with 15 bases left in between. This CDR3 region has 15 residues. The CDR3 DNA reads as TGCGCCAGCAGCTTCGGAGGGCCTGAGAGCACTGAAGCTTTCTTT. Translation gives CASSFGGPESTEAFF.

This clone is a singleton in its sample. The V gene is TRBV7-2, the J gene TRBJ2-6, with 7 bases matching TRBD1. Germline-derived CDR1 and CDR2 are SGHTA and FQGNSA. The V segment lost 5 bases and the J segment 0 bases; nucleotides outside the gene matches: 13. CDR3 length equals 19 residues. The CDR3 here is CASSLQTGSLLSGANVLTF. As DNA, the CDR3 is TGTGCCAGCAGCCTGCAGACAGGGTCATTACTCTCTGGGGCCAACGTCCTGACTTTC. The full variable domain, in which reference TRBV7-2 and TRBJ2-6 provide the parts outside the CDR3, is GAGVSQSPSNKVTEKGKDVELRCDPISGHTALYWYRQSLGQGLEFLIYFQGNSAPDKSGLPSDRFSAERTGGSVSTLTIQRTQQEDSAVYLCASSLQTGSLLSGANVLTFGAGSRLTVL.

The genes are TRBV30 and TRBJ2-3; the D gene could be TRBD1 or TRBD2 (5 bases each). Looked up from germline, CDR1 is GTSNPN and CDR2 is SVGIG (reference sequence). The CDR3 contains 15 residues. V was trimmed by 0 bases and J by 0 bases, leaving 10 bases between them. The CDR3: CAWSVGTTSTDTQYF. The CDR3 coding sequence is TGTGCCTGGAGTGTAGGGACCACCAGCACAGATACGCAGTATTTT.

The chain combines TRBV11-2 with TRBJ1-5; D is unresolved. The CDR3 is 13 residues long. Germline values: CDR1 SGHAT, CDR2 FQNNGV. The germline V and J ends were trimmed by 5 bases and 5 bases, with 10 bases remaining between them. The CDR3 DNA is TGTGCCAGCAGCACGGACGCCGATCAGCCCCAGCATTTT. Protein product: CASSTDADQPQHF.

This chain uses TRBV30 with TRBJ1-3; no reliable D call. Germline assignment: CDR1 GTSNPN and CDR2 SVGIG (reference sequence). This CDR3 comprises 13 residues. Trimming cost V 2 bases and J 3 bases, with 8 bases left between them. The CDR3 region is CAWSKGFGNTIYF. The DNA for the CDR3 is TGTGCCTGGAGTAAGGGATTTGGAAACACCATATATTTT.

The chain uses TRBV11-2 and TRBJ1-3; a weak D match, TRBD1 (5 bases). The CDR3 is 15 residues long. CDR1 and CDR2 (germline): SGHAT, FQNNGV. The ends were cut back, 1 base at V and 0 bases at J, with 7 bases in the middle. Here the CDR3 DNA reads TGTGCCAGCAGCTTAGGGACATTCTCTGGAAACACCATATATTTT. Residues: CASSLGTFSGNTIYF.

This chain uses TRBV5-6 with TRBJ1-1; possibly TRBD1 for D (5 bases). This CDR3 spans 14 amino acids. Trimming shortened V by 2 bases and J by 4 bases, and 12 bases separated the two germline ends. Germline CDR1 and CDR2: SGHDT and YYEEEE. Here the CDR3 reads CASSLEAGGTEAFF. The CDR3 nucleotides are TGTGCCAGCAGCTTAGAAGCTGGGGGCACTGAAGCTTTCTTT.

The gene calls are TRBV7-8 and TRBJ2-1; D may be TRBD1 or TRBD2 (5 bases each). The CDR3 runs to 13 residues. The V and J ends lost 5 bases and 10 bases respectively, with 15 bases between them. Per germline, CDR1 SGHVS and CDR2 FQNEAQ. For the CDR3, the DNA is TGTGCCAGCAGCACAACCGCCAGGGACGAGCAGTTCTTC. This sequence encodes CASSTTARDEQFF.

Note on this clone: The same CDR3 also results from other DNA sequences found in this sample. The V and J genes are TRBV19 and TRBJ2-5, with unresolved D. From germline, CDR1 is LNHDA and CDR2 SQIVND (reference sequence). This CDR3 contains 11 residues. Trimming cost V 6 bases and J 0 bases, with 2 bases left between them. The CDR3 nucleotides are TGTGCCAGTAGAAACCAAGAGACCCAGTACTTC. Its protein product is CASRNQETQYF.

The chain couples TRBV11-2 to TRBJ2-3, with 11 bases fitting TRBD1. The CDR3 loop spans 16 amino acids. Trimming took 2 bases from V and 5 from J; bases not matched to a gene: 6. In germline, CDR1 is SGHAT, CDR2 FQNNGV. For the CDR3, the DNA is TGTGCCAGCAGCTTATTCCGGACAGGGGGCGAAGATACGCAGTATTTT. As protein: CASSLFRTGGEDTQYF.

The chain uses TRBV18 and TRBJ2-3; D remains ambiguous. Germline lookup yields CDR1 KGHSH and CDR2 LQKENI. Trimming removed 4 bases at V and 2 bases at J, with 16 bases between. This CDR3 is built from 16 residues. The CDR3 DNA is TGTGCCAGCTCACTCTTCACTCCATCTGACACAGATACGCAGTATTTT. Translation gives CASSLFTPSDTDTQYF.

V gene TRBV18 combines with J gene TRBJ1-2; D unresolved. This CDR3 spans 13 amino acids. Germline values: CDR1 KGHSH, CDR2 LQKENI. V was cut by 6 bases and J by 8 bases, with 16 bases left in between. This chain's CDR3 is CASSQTEQKGYTF. The CDR3 DNA reads as TGTGCCAGCTCTCAAACAGAGCAGAAGGGCTACACCTTC.

This clone has only one observation. This chain connects TRBV5-1 to TRBJ2-7, with TRBD1 matching over 12 bases. CDR3 length: 15 residues. CDR1 SGHRS and CDR2 YFSETQ come from the germline V gene. Trimming removed 2 bases from V and 3 bases from J; junction bases left unmatched: 3. The DNA for the CDR3 is TGCGCCAGCAGCTTCGGGACAGGGGGCCACTACGAGCAGTACTTC. This sequence encodes CASSFGTGGHYEQYF.

V usage is TRBV18 and J usage is TRBJ2-2; no reliable D call. This CDR3 is built from 15 residues. Germline CDR1 KGHSH, CDR2 LQKENI. Trimming left V 8 bases short and J 4 bases short, with 17 bases between. The CDR3 is CASQNLADVTGELFF. In nucleotides, the CDR3 is TGTGCCAGCCAAAACTTGGCTGATGTCACCGGGGAGCTGTTTTTT.

The chain is built from TRBV7-2 and TRBJ2-3; D not resolved. This CDR3 region has 14 residues. Germline V gives CDR1 SGHTA, CDR2 FQGNSA. V lost 0 bases to trimming and J lost 6 bases, with 10 bases between them. The CDR3 reads CASSLAQLSDTQYF. Here the CDR3 DNA reads TGTGCCAGCAGCTTAGCGCAGCTGAGTGATACGCAGTATTTT.

The chain employs TRBV19 and TRBJ2-2; tentatively, D is TRBD2 (6 bases). The CDR3 length is 18 residues. The V gene lost 5 bases and the J gene lost 0 bases, with 19 bases spanning the gap. Germline values: CDR1 LNHDA, CDR2 SQIVND (reference sequence). DNA for the CDR3: TGTGCCAGTAGTGTAAGGCACTTTAGCGGAGCGAACACCGGGGAGCTGTTTTTT. Residues: CASSVRHFSGANTGELFF. Drawing the rest from reference TRBV19 and TRBJ2-2, the complete variable domain is DGGITQSPKYLFRKEGQNVTLSCEQNLNHDAMYWYRQDPGQGLRLIYYSQIVNDFQKGDIAEGYSVSREKKESFPLTVTSAQKNPTAFYLCASSVRHFSGANTGELFFGEGSRLTVL.

Comment on this clone: Relative to the germline gene, one junction end is altered; a read error may explain this. The same CDR3 can be traced to other DNA sequences in this sample. The rearrangement links TRBV19 to TRBJ1-1; D might be TRBD1 (5 bases). Germline V gene sequence: CDR1 LNHDA, CDR2 SQIVND (reference sequence). The CDR3 has 13 amino acids. The CDR3 here is CASSRMMDTEAFF. The DNA of the CDR3 is TGTGCCAGTAGTAGGATGATGGACACTGAGGCTTTCTTT. The variable domain in full, with the rest retrieved from reference TRBV19 and TRBJ1-1, is DGGITQSPKYLFRKEGQNVTLSCEQNLNHDAMYWYRQDPGQGLRLIYYSQIVNDFQKGDIAEGYSVSREKKESFPLTVTSAQKNPTAFYLCASSRMMDTEAFFGQGTRLTVV.

This rearrangement joins TRBV5-6 to TRBJ2-5; 10 bases map to TRBD2. Germline V gene sequence: CDR1 SGHDT, CDR2 YYEEEE. V was clipped by 4 bases and J by 4 bases; unmatched bases: 4. This CDR3 comprises 14 residues. The CDR3 DNA is TGTGCCAGCAGCAGAGCGGGAGGGGGAGAGACCCAGTACTTC. This encodes CASSRAGGGETQYF. The entire variable domain, with the rest obtained from reference TRBV5-6 and TRBJ2-5, is as follows: DAGVTQSPTHLIKTRGQQVTLRCSPKSGHDTVSWYQQALGQGPQFIFQYYEEEERQRGNFPDRFSGHQFPNYSSELNVNALLLGDSALYLCASSRAGGGETQYFGPGTRLLVL.

The V and J genes are TRBV10-1 and TRBJ2-5; 15 positions match TRBD2. Germline lookup yields CDR1 WNHNN and CDR2 SYGVQD (reference sequence). CDR3 length: 14 amino acids. The V segment lost 9 bases and the J segment 4 bases; nucleotides outside the gene matches: 3. CDR3 coding DNA: TGCGCCAGGGGACTAGCGGGAGGCGGAGAGACCCAGTACTTC. Protein: CARGLAGGGETQYF.

The chain combines TRBV7-9 with TRBJ2-5; 11 bases are shared with TRBD2. The germline V gene has CDR1 SEHNR and CDR2 FQNEAQ (reference sequence). The CDR3 runs to 16 residues. V trimming: 11 bases; J trimming: 5 bases; junction bases outside the gene matches: 16. CDR3 in DNA: TGTGCCTACAGCTCAGATAGCGGGAGGGCCGGGGAGACCCAGTACTTC. Its protein product is CAYSSDSGRAGETQYF.

The J gene is TRBJ2-7, the V gene TRBV9, with 7 bases aligning to TRBD2. The trim removed 0 bases at V and 3 bases at J, leaving 6 bases unmatched. The germline CDR1 and CDR2 sequences are SGDLS and YYNGEE. The CDR3 totals 15 residues. The CDR3 is CASSVGGSSIYEQYF. CDR3 DNA: TGTGCCAGCAGCGTAGGCGGGAGCTCGATCTACGAGCAGTACTTC. The full variable domain, with the rest looked up from reference TRBV9 and TRBJ2-7, is DSGVTQTPKHLITATGQRVTLRCSPRSGDLSVYWYQQSLDQGLQFLIQYYNGEERAKGNILERFSAQQFPDLHSELNLSSLELGDSALYFCASSVGGSSIYEQYFGPGTRLTVT.